This paragraph reports one T cell receptor beta chain. Germline CDR1 is LNHNV and CDR2 is YYDKDF (reference sequence). Trimming removed 0 bases at V and 8 bases at J, with 8 bases between. The CDR3 totals 13 residues. The data stem from a study of CD8 T cells in Susac syndrome. The authors reverse transcribed 0.5 to 1 ug RNA with random hexamers. The method of amplification for TCR beta CDR3 was immunoSEQ multiplex PCR, covering 54 Vbeta and 13 Jbeta. In TCRdb, the immunoSEQ multiplex PCR reads were re-called with MiXCR into one record per CDR3 protein. The repertoire consists of 95,000 to 150,000 distinct CDR3 sequences, with around 94% occurring once and the leading ten covering around 0.28%.

Sequencing was performed on CD8+ T cells from PBMCs. The source is a human donor with Susac syndrome. The V and J genes are TRBV15 and TRBJ2-1; no firm D call. CDR3 in DNA: TGTGCCACCAGCAGAGATTCTTCAGATGAGCAGTTCTTC. This encodes CATSRDSSDEQFF.